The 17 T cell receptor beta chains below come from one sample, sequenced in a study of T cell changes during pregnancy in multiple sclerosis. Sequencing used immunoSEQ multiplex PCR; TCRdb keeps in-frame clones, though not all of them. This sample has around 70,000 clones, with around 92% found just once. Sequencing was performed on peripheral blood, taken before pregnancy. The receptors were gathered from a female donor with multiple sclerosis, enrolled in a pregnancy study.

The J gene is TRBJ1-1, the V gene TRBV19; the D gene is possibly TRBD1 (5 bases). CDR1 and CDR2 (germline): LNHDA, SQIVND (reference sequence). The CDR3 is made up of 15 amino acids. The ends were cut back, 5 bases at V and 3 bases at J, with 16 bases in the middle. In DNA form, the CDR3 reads TGTGCCAGTAGTCCACCAGCGGGGGGAGACACTGAAGCTTTCTTT. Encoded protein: CASSPPAGGDTEAFF.

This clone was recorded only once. The CDR3 sequence: CASSVGSLTYYNEQFF. The CDR3, as DNA: TGTGCCAGCAGTGTCGGGAGTCTTACATACTACAATGAGCAGTTCTTC. The chain links TRBV25-1 to TRBJ2-1; possible D gene TRBD2, 6 bases. Trimming took off 4 bases at V and 3 bases at J, with 16 bases between the two ends. Germline values: CDR1 MGHDK, CDR2 SYGVNS. The CDR3 contains 16 residues. Drawing the rest from reference TRBV25-1 and TRBJ2-1, the complete variable domain is EADIYQTPRYLVIGTGKKITLECSQTMGHDKMYWYQQDPGMELHLIHYSYGVNSTEKGDLSSESTVSRIRTEHFPLTLESARPSHTSQYLCASSVGSLTYYNEQFFGPGTRLTVL.

In DNA form, the CDR3 reads TGCGCCAGCAGCCCGGACAGGGGGTATCAGCCCCAGCATTTT. Residues: CASSPDRGYQPQHF. This chain connects TRBV10-1 to TRBJ1-5; the match to TRBD1 covers 10 bases. Germline V lookup: CDR1 WNHNN, CDR2 SYGVQD (reference sequence). V shed 6 bases and J 5 bases; nucleotides not matched to a gene: 4. There are 14 residues in the CDR3.

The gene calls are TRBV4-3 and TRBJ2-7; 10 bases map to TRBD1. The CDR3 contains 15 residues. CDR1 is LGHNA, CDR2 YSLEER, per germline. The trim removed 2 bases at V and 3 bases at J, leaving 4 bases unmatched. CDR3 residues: CASSQPGQGIYEQYF. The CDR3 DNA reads TGCGCCAGCAGCCAACCGGGACAGGGGATCTACGAGCAGTACTTC.

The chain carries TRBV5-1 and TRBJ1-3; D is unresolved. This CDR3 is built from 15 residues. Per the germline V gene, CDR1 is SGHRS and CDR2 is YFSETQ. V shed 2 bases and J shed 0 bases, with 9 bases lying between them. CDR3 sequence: CASSLIPDSGNTIYF. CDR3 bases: TGCGCCAGCAGCTTAATACCAGACTCTGGAAACACCATATATTTT.

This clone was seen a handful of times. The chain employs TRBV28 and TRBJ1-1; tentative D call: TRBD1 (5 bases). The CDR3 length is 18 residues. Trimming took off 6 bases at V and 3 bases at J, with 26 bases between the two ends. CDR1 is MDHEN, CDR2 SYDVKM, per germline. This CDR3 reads CASSLYRLDTLGDTEAFF. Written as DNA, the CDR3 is TGTGCCAGCAGCCTCTACCGCCTGGACACCCTAGGGGACACTGAAGCTTTCTTT.

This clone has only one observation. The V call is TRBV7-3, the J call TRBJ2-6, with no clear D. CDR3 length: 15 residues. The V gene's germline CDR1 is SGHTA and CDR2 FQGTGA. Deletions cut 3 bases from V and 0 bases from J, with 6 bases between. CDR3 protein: CASSLVSSGANVLTF. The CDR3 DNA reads TGTGCCAGCAGCTTGGTGAGCTCTGGGGCCAACGTCCTGACTTTC.

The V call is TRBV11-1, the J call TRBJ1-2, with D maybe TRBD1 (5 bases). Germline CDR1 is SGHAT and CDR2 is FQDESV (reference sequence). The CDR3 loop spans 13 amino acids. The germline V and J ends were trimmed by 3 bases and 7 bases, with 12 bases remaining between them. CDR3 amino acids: CASSFPRASGYTF. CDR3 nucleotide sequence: TGTGCCAGCAGCTTCCCCAGGGCCTCTGGCTACACCTTC.

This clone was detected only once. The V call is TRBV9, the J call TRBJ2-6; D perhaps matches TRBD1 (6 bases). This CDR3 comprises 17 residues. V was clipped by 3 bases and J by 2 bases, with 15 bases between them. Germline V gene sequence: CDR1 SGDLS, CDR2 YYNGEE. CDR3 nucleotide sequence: TGTGCCAGCAGCGGGGCGATAACAGGGACTGGGGCCAACGTCCTGACTTTC. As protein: CASSGAITGTGANVLTF. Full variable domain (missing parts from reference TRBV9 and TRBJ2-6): DSGVTQTPKHLITATGQRVTLRCSPRSGDLSVYWYQQSLDQGLQFLIQYYNGEERAKGNILERFSAQQFPDLHSELNLSSLELGDSALYFCASSGAITGTGANVLTFGAGSRLTVL.

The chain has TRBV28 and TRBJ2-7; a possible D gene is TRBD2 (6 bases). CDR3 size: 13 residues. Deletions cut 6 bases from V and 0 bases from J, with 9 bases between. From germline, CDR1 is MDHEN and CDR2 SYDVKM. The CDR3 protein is CASRPSASYEQYF. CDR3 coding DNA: TGTGCCAGCAGGCCTAGCGCCTCCTACGAGCAGTACTTC. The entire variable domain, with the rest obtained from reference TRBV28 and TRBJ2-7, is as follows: DVKVTQSSRYLVKRTGEKVFLECVQDMDHENMFWYRQDPGLGLRLIYFSYDVKMKEKGDIPEGYSVSREKKERFSLILESASTNQTSMYLCASRPSASYEQYFGPGTRLTVT.

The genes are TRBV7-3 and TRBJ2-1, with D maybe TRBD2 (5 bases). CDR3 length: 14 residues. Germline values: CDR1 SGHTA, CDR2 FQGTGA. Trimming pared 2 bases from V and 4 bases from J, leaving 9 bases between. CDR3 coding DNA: TGTGCCAGCAGCTTAGGGAGAGGTTACAATGAGCAGTTCTTC. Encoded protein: CASSLGRGYNEQFF.

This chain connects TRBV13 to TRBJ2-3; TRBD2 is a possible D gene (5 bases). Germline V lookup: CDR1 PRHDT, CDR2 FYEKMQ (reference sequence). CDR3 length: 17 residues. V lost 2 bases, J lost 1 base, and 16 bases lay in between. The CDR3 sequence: CASSLLRASEGTDTQYF. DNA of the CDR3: TGTGCCAGCAGCTTACTCCGAGCGTCGGAGGGCACAGATACGCAGTATTTT.

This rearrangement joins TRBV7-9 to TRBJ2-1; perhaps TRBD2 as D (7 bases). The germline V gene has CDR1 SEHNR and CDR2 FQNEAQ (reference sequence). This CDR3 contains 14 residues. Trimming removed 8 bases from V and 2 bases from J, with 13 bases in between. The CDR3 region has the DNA TGTGCCAGCCGGAGCGGGACAACCTACAATGAGCAGTTCTTC. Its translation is CASRSGTTYNEQFF.

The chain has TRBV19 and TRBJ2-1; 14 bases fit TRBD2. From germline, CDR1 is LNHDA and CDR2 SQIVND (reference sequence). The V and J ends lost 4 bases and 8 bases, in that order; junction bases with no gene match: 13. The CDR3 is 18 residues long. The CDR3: CASSKIPGTSGSKDEQFF. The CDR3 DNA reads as TGTGCCAGTAGTAAGATACCCGGGACTAGCGGGAGCAAGGATGAGCAGTTCTTC.

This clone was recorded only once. DNA for the CDR3: TGTGCCAGCAGTGAAGGGGTGAGCTCTATAGGTGAGCAGTTCTTC. Translated, it gives CASSEGVSSIGEQFF. V and J are TRBV6-4 and TRBJ2-1, with D perhaps TRBD1 (5 bases). The V end was cut by 3 bases, the J end by 9 bases, with 18 bases between. CDR1 and CDR2 from the germline V gene are MRHNA and SNTAGT. The CDR3 is made up of 15 amino acids.

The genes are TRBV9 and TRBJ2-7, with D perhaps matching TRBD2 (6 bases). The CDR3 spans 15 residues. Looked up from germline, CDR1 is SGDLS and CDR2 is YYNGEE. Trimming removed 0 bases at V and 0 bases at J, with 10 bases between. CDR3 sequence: CASSVDGTPSYEQYF. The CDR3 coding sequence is TGTGCCAGCAGCGTAGATGGGACTCCCTCCTACGAGCAGTACTTC. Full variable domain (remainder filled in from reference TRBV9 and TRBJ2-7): DSGVTQTPKHLITATGQRVTLRCSPRSGDLSVYWYQQSLDQGLQFLIQYYNGEERAKGNILERFSAQQFPDLHSELNLSSLELGDSALYFCASSVDGTPSYEQYFGPGTRLTVT.

The CDR3: CASSLTGGTPRGTDTQYF. DNA of the CDR3: TGCGCCAGCAGCTTGACCGGAGGGACCCCAAGAGGGACAGATACGCAGTATTTT. The V gene is TRBV5-1, the J gene TRBJ2-3, with D possibly being TRBD2 (6 bases). V lost 1 base, J lost 3 bases, and 21 bases lay in between. Germline V gene sequence: CDR1 SGHRS, CDR2 YFSETQ. The CDR3 has 18 amino acids.